A selection of T cell receptor beta chains follows, all from one sample in a study of T-cell reconstitution after alpha-beta-depleted transplantation in children. TCRdb reanalysed the PCR reads using MiXCR and keeps one entry per CDR3 protein. The top ten clones hold under 7% of a sample with about 460,000 distinct CDR3 sequences, 9.5% to 15% of them seen once. The sequencing here drew on PBMCs from the stem cell graft donor, taken from the stem cell graft. Receptors were obtained from a human donor who donated a stem cell graft to a child with combined immunodeficiency. The CDR3 runs from the conserved cysteine through the conserved F or W. Fields, in order: CDR3 protein, J gene, D gene, V gene. The D gene is left open where the match is weak.

CDR3aa: CASSQDLGLVPYNEQFF; j_gene: TRBJ2-1; d_gene: -; v_gene: TRBV3-1
CDR3aa: CASKGPKQFF; j_gene: TRBJ2-1; d_gene: -; v_gene: TRBV12-3/TRBV12-4
CDR3aa: CASSKGTENTEAFF; j_gene: TRBJ1-1; d_gene: TRBD1; v_gene: TRBV5-1
CDR3aa: CASIREGGTQYF; j_gene: TRBJ2-5; d_gene: -; v_gene: TRBV12-3/TRBV12-4
CDR3aa: CASSSQTGGDTEAFF; j_gene: TRBJ1-1; d_gene: TRBD1; v_gene: TRBV5-1
CDR3aa: CASSPGTLSNQPQHF; j_gene: TRBJ1-5; d_gene: -; v_gene: TRBV28
CDR3aa: CASSIEGGYEQYF; j_gene: TRBJ2-7; d_gene: -; v_gene: TRBV7-2
CDR3aa: CASSFSGSVGEQYF; j_gene: TRBJ2-7; d_gene: -; v_gene: TRBV12-3/TRBV12-4
CDR3aa: CASSFRGQPQHF; j_gene: TRBJ1-5; d_gene: -; v_gene: TRBV7-9
CDR3aa: CASSVWGGNQPQHF; j_gene: TRBJ1-5; d_gene: -; v_gene: TRBV9
CDR3aa: CASSPRRREPLYEQYF; j_gene: TRBJ2-7; d_gene: -; v_gene: TRBV21-1
CDR3aa: CASSLDVGAYYGYTF; j_gene: TRBJ1-2; d_gene: -; v_gene: TRBV7-2
CDR3aa: CSFPHGDTQYF; j_gene: TRBJ2-3; d_gene: -; v_gene: TRBV29-1
CDR3aa: CASSPGTGGGYTF; j_gene: TRBJ1-2; d_gene: TRBD1; v_gene: TRBV12-3/TRBV12-4
CDR3aa: CASTQKEGSNTDTQYF; j_gene: TRBJ2-3; d_gene: -; v_gene: TRBV9
CDR3aa: CASRADEGSYNEQFF; j_gene: TRBJ2-1; d_gene: -; v_gene: TRBV5-1
CDR3aa: CASSETGQDGNQPQHF; j_gene: TRBJ1-5; d_gene: -; v_gene: TRBV9
CDR3aa: CAIGNEQFF; j_gene: TRBJ2-1; d_gene: -; v_gene: TRBV7-9
CDR3aa: CASSLWVSGSEQYF; j_gene: TRBJ2-7; d_gene: -; v_gene: TRBV27
CDR3aa: CSARTDNQPQHF; j_gene: TRBJ1-5; d_gene: -; v_gene: TRBV20-1
CDR3aa: CASSLRRDPYEQYF; j_gene: TRBJ2-7; d_gene: -; v_gene: TRBV2
CDR3aa: CASSPPGYSVLTF; j_gene: TRBJ2-6; d_gene: -; v_gene: TRBV7-9
CDR3aa: CSARDRGLAGTDTQYF; j_gene: TRBJ2-3; d_gene: -; v_gene: TRBV20-1
CDR3aa: CARRAGFRMTEAFF; j_gene: TRBJ1-1; d_gene: -; v_gene: TRBV6-9
CDR3aa: CATSDTRYYYGYTF; j_gene: TRBJ1-2; d_gene: -; v_gene: TRBV24-1
CDR3aa: CAWKGDGNTQYF; j_gene: TRBJ2-3; d_gene: -; v_gene: TRBV30
CDR3aa: CASSQDLPGHQVSYEQYF; j_gene: TRBJ2-7; d_gene: -; v_gene: TRBV4-2
CDR3aa: CSGAQGQVNNEQIF; j_gene: TRBJ2-1; d_gene: -; v_gene: TRBV20-1
CDR3aa: CASSQDLQGREQFF; j_gene: TRBJ2-1; d_gene: -; v_gene: TRBV4-2
CDR3aa: CASSYGRRYEQYF; j_gene: TRBJ2-7; d_gene: -; v_gene: TRBV6-2/TRBV6-3
CDR3aa: CASSQDLNREQFF; j_gene: TRBJ2-1; d_gene: -; v_gene: TRBV4-2
CDR3aa: CASSLNAQDTQYF; j_gene: TRBJ2-3; d_gene: -; v_gene: TRBV5-1
CDR3aa: CASSPAGADGEQFF; j_gene: TRBJ2-1; d_gene: -; v_gene: TRBV5-1
CDR3aa: CASSYEGTSSYEQYF; j_gene: TRBJ2-7; d_gene: -; v_gene: TRBV7-9
CDR3aa: CATSRDPWVQGFKNIQYF; j_gene: TRBJ2-4; d_gene: TRBD1; v_gene: TRBV15
CDR3aa: CASSIKTEWLWEKLFF; j_gene: TRBJ1-4; d_gene: -; v_gene: TRBV5-8
CDR3aa: CASSYFQGDPYEQYF; j_gene: TRBJ2-7; d_gene: TRBD1; v_gene: TRBV6-5
CDR3aa: CASSFREGSPLHF; j_gene: TRBJ1-6; d_gene: -; v_gene: TRBV12-3/TRBV12-4
CDR3aa: CASSLWTSGGETQYF; j_gene: TRBJ2-5; d_gene: TRBD2; v_gene: TRBV7-8
CDR3aa: CASSIDLRISGANVLTF; j_gene: TRBJ2-6; d_gene: -; v_gene: TRBV19
CDR3aa: CASSSPRGVLPDTQYF; j_gene: TRBJ2-3; d_gene: -; v_gene: TRBV11-2
CDR3aa: CASSLSGRVYEQFF; j_gene: TRBJ2-1; d_gene: TRBD2; v_gene: TRBV7-2
CDR3aa: CASKLAGSDEQYF; j_gene: TRBJ2-7; d_gene: TRBD2; v_gene: TRBV6-1
CDR3aa: CASRPLDSLNLYF; j_gene: TRBJ2-7; d_gene: -; v_gene: TRBV12-3/TRBV12-4
CDR3aa: CSARGPGQGFYEQYF; j_gene: TRBJ2-7; d_gene: TRBD1; v_gene: TRBV20-1
CDR3aa: CASSLGGGFGNTIYF; j_gene: TRBJ1-3; d_gene: -; v_gene: TRBV12-3/TRBV12-4
CDR3aa: CSARDFRDGSYNEQFF; j_gene: TRBJ2-1; d_gene: -; v_gene: TRBV20-1
CDR3aa: CSASKGLAGRDTQYF; j_gene: TRBJ2-3; d_gene: TRBD2; v_gene: TRBV20-1
CDR3aa: CASSHSGVYGDTQYF; j_gene: TRBJ2-3; d_gene: -; v_gene: TRBV6-5
CDR3aa: CSVRLGGQGEAFF; j_gene: TRBJ1-1; d_gene: TRBD1; v_gene: TRBV29-1
CDR3aa: CASSLISFWGQGNTGELFF; j_gene: TRBJ2-2; d_gene: TRBD1; v_gene: TRBV12-3/TRBV12-4
CDR3aa: CATSDRTGQDYNEQFF; j_gene: TRBJ2-1; d_gene: TRBD1; v_gene: TRBV24-1
CDR3aa: CASSQEVRSYEQYF; j_gene: TRBJ2-7; d_gene: -; v_gene: TRBV3-1
CDR3aa: CASSFGGVYSDTQYF; j_gene: TRBJ2-3; d_gene: -; v_gene: TRBV5-1
CDR3aa: CASSLGREQFF; j_gene: TRBJ2-1; d_gene: -; v_gene: TRBV5-6